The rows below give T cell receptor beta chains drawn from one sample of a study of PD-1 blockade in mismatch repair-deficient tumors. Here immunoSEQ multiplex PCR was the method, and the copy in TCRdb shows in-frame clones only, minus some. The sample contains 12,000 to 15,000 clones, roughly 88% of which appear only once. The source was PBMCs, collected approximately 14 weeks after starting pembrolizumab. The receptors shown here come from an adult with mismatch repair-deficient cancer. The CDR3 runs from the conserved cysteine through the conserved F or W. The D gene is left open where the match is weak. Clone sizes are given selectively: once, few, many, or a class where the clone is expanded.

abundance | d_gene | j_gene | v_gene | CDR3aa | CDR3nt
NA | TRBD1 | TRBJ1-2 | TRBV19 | CASSDRQGRDYGYTF | TGTGCCAGTAGTGACCGACAGGGGCGCGACTATGGCTACACCTTC
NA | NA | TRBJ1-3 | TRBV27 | CASRPTDSSGNTIYF | TGTGCCAGCAGGCCGACGGACAGCTCTGGAAACACCATATATTTT
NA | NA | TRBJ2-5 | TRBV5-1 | CASSLGSFVGTQYF | TGCGCCAGCAGCTTGGGTAGCTTTGTCGGGACCCAGTACTTC
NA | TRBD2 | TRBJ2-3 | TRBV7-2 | CASSLSSGRTDTQYF | TGTGCCAGCAGCCTTTCTAGCGGGAGAACAGATACGCAGTATTTT
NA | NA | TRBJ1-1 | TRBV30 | CAWSVQRGAEAFF | TGTGCCTGGAGTGTACAAAGGGGCGCTGAAGCTTTCTTT
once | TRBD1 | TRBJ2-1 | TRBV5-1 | CASSSEGQAHNEQFF | TGCGCCAGCAGCTCGGAGGGACAGGCCCACAATGAGCAGTTCTTC
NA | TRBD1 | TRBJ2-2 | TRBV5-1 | CASSLGGTGESTGELFF | TGCGCCAGCAGCTTAGGGGGGACAGGGGAGTCCACCGGGGAGCTGTTTTTT
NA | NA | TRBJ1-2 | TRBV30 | CAWIYGVGYTF | TGTGCCTGGATATACGGGGTTGGCTACACCTTC
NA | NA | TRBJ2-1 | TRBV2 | CASSYRDKVGGGSYNEQFF | TGTGCCAGCAGTTACAGGGATAAGGTTGGCGGGGGATCCTACAATGAGCAGTTCTTC
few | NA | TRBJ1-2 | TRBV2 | CASSEAWDNPVGTF | TGTGCCAGCAGTGAAGCCTGGGACAACCCGGTGGGCACCTTC
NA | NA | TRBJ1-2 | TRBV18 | CASSPGRANGYTF | TGTGCCAGCTCACCAGGCAGGGCGAATGGCTACACCTTC
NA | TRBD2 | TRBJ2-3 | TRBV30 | CAWSFRTSGFTDTQYF | TGTGCCTGGAGTTTTCGGACTAGCGGATTCACAGATACGCAGTATTTT
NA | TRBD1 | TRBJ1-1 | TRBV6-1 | CASSTGGGNTEAFF | TGTGCCAGCAGTACAGGGGGCGGGAACACTGAAGCTTTCTTT
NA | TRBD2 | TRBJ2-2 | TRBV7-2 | CASSWTSGNTGELFF | TGTGCCAGCAGCTGGACTAGCGGGAACACCGGGGAGCTGTTTTTT
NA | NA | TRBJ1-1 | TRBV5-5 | CASSLPVYTEAFF | TGTGCCAGCAGCTTGCCGGTCTACACTGAAGCTTTCTTT
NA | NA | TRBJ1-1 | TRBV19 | CASKHSNTEAFF | TGTGCCAGTAAACACAGTAACACTGAAGCTTTCTTT
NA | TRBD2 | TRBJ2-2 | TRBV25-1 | CASSTPGGVGELFF | TGTGCCAGCAGTACACCGGGAGGGGTTGGGGAGCTGTTTTTT
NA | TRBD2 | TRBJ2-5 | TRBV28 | CASSEGLAGQTQYF | TGTGCCAGCAGCGAGGGACTAGCGGGACAGACCCAGTACTTC
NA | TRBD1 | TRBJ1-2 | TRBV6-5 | CASSPNSARGDGYTF | TGTGCCAGCAGCCCCAACTCCGCCAGGGGGGATGGCTACACCTTC
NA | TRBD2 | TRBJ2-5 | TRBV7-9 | CASSLSGGLLKTQYF | TGTGCCAGCAGCTTATCGGGAGGTCTTCTAAAGACCCAGTACTTC
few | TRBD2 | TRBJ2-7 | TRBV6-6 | CASRPKREGPEQYF | TGTGCCAGCAGGCCAAAGCGGGAGGGCCCCGAGCAGTACTTC
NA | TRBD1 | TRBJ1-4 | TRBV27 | CASSRTGGSDEKLFF | TGTGCCAGCAGTCGGACAGGGGGGAGTGATGAAAAACTGTTTTTT
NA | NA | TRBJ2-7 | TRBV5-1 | CASRPLLRSRAPYEQYF | TGCGCCAGCAGACCCTTACTACGATCACGAGCCCCCTACGAGCAGTACTTC
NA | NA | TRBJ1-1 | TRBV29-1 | CSAWEGTEAFF | TGCAGCGCCTGGGAGGGCACTGAAGCTTTCTTT
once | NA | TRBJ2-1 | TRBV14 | CASSPQYNEQFF | TGTGCCAGCAGCCCCCAATACAATGAGCAGTTCTTC
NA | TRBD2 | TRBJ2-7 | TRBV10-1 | CASSESSSGSGYEQYF | TGCGCCAGCAGTGAGTCGTCTAGCGGGAGTGGTTACGAGCAGTACTTC
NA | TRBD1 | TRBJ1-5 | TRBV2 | CASKGQANQPQHF | TGTGCCAGCAAAGGACAGGCTAATCAGCCCCAGCATTTT
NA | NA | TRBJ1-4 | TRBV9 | CASSVGGEVHEKLFF | TGTGCCAGCAGCGTAGGGGGAGAGGTTCATGAAAAACTGTTTTTT
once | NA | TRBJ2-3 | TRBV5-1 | CASSELDTQYF | TGCGCCAGCAGCGAGTTAGATACGCAGTATTTT
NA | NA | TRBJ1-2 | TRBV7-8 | CASSFVRNNYGYTF | TGTGCCAGCAGCTTCGTCAGGAATAACTATGGCTACACCTTC
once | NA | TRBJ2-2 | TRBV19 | CASKVGGVGGSWNTGELFF | TGTGCCAGTAAGGTGGGGGGAGTAGGTGGCAGTTGGAACACCGGGGAGCTGTTTTTT
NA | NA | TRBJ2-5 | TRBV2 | CASSEMREETQYF | TGTGCCAGCAGTGAGATGCGGGAAGAGACCCAGTACTTC
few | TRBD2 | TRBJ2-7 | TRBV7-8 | CASSSPSGSYEQYF | TGTGCCAGCAGCTCCCCTAGCGGGAGTTACGAGCAGTACTTC
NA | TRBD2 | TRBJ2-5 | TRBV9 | CASSVELAGPLGTQYF | TGTGCCAGCAGCGTAGAACTAGCGGGACCCCTCGGGACCCAGTACTTC
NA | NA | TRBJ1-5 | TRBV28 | CASSSLLNTQGNSNQPQHF | TGTGCCAGCAGTTCTTTACTTAATACCCAGGGAAATAGCAATCAGCCCCAGCATTTT
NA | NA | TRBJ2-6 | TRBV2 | CASSLGGTGANVLTF | TGTGCCAGCAGTCTAGGGGGAACGGGGGCCAACGTCCTGACTTTC
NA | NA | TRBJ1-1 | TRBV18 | CASSLRGIDTEAFF | TGTGCCAGCTCACTACGGGGAATAGACACTGAAGCTTTCTTT
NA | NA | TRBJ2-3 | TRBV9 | CASKGNADTQYF | TGTGCCAGCAAGGGGAACGCAGATACGCAGTATTTT
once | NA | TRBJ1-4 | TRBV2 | CASSGFSEKLFF | TGTGCCAGCAGTGGTTTCTCTGAAAAACTGTTTTTT
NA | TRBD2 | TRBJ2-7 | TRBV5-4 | CASSLGGRAGEQYF | TGTGCCAGCAGCTTGGGCGGGAGGGCCGGCGAGCAGTACTTC
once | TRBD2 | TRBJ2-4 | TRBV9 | CASSVDGRDKNIQYF | TGTGCCAGCAGCGTAGATGGGAGGGACAAAAACATTCAGTACTTC
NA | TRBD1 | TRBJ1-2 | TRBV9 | CASSVEQTDRVGRGYTF | TGTGCCAGCAGCGTAGAACAAACGGACAGGGTGGGTCGTGGCTACACCTTC
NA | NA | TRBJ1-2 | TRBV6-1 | CASSEGPSNNYGYTF | TGTGCCAGCAGTGAAGGGCCAAGTAATAACTATGGCTACACCTTC
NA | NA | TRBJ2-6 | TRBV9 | CASSVGGAGANVLTF | TGTGCCAGCAGCGTGGGGGGAGCTGGGGCCAACGTCCTGACTTTC
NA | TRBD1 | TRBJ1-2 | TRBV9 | CASSVDGTGLGGYTF | TGTGCCAGCAGCGTGGACGGGACAGGCCTAGGTGGCTACACCTTC
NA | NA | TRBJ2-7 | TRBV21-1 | CASSKGGPAYEQYF | TGTGCCAGCAGCAAGGGCGGGCCAGCCTACGAGCAGTACTTC
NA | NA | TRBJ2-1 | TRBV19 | CASSIIPEMNEQFF | TGTGCCAGTAGTATAATCCCGGAGATGAATGAGCAGTTCTTC
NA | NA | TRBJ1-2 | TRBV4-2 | CASSASGGGKNYGYTF | TGTGCCAGCAGCGCTTCGGGCGGGGGGAAGAACTATGGCTACACCTTC